The sample holds a few counts of the clone carrying this T cell receptor beta chain. These data belong to a study of T-cell reconstitution after alpha-beta-depleted transplantation in children. This sample's TCRbeta library carried unique molecular identifier barcodes. TCRdb re-analysed the PCR reads in MiXCR, keeping a single row per CDR3 protein. The table lists 490,000 or so distinct CDR3 sequences, around 12% of them singletons, with about 5.4% in the top ten. The germline V gene encodes CDR1 DFQATT and CDR2 SNEGSKA (reference sequence). Trimming pared 4 bases from V and 4 bases from J, leaving 8 bases between. The CDR3 has 12 residues.

Material: PBMCs from the stem cell graft donor, obtained from the stem cell graft. The chain joins TRBV20-1 to TRBJ2-1; D ambiguous. This receptor was obtained from a human donor who donated a stem cell graft to a child with combined immunodeficiency. DNA of the CDR3: TGCAGTGCTATAGGGCAATACAATGAGCAGTTCTTC. This codes for CSAIGQYNEQFF.